The 10 T cell receptor beta chains in this list originate from one sample, sequenced in a study of T cell responses to AZD1222 COVID-19 vaccine. Produced via immunoSEQ multiplex PCR; TCRdb's table is partial and in-frame only. In the table there are approximately 270,000 clones, 90% to 95% of which are singletons. Specimen: peripheral blood, collected 28 days after the second AZD1222 dose. The receptor set was obtained from an adult who received the AZD1222 COVID-19 vaccine.

The chain combines TRBV19 with TRBJ1-2; no definite D call. With 6 bases removed from V and 8 bases from J, the gap between germline ends came to 10 bases. The germline V gene has CDR1 LNHDA and CDR2 SQIVND (reference sequence). This CDR3 has 11 residues. CDR3 residues: CASRSGRGYTF. DNA of the CDR3: TGTGCCAGTAGATCAGGCCGAGGCTACACCTTC.

The chain joins TRBV4-1 to TRBJ2-7, with D perhaps matching TRBD1 (5 bases). In germline, CDR1 is MGHRA, CDR2 YSYEKL. This CDR3 spans 13 amino acids. The germline V and J ends were trimmed by 8 bases and 2 bases, with 13 bases remaining between them. The CDR3: CASRSPDTYEQYF. CDR3 nucleotide sequence: TGCGCCAGCCGGAGCCCGGACACCTACGAGCAGTACTTC.

About this clone: Other DNA sequences within the sample encode an identical CDR3. The chain is built from TRBV5-1 and TRBJ1-2, with a weak D call TRBD1 (5 bases). Between the trimmed V and J ends, which lost 0 bases and 8 bases, there was a span of 11 bases. The CDR3 totals 13 residues. The germline V gene has CDR1 SGHRS and CDR2 YFSETQ. Here the CDR3 DNA reads TGCGCCAGCAGCTTGGCAGGGCGGGGAGGCTACACCTTC. Encoded protein: CASSLAGRGGYTF.

The V call is TRBV27, the J call TRBJ2-7; 8 bases are shared with TRBD2. The V segment lost 6 bases and the J segment 0 bases; nucleotides outside the gene matches: 7. Germline V gives CDR1 MNHEY, CDR2 SMNVEV (reference sequence). The CDR3 loop spans 15 amino acids. CDR3 DNA sequence: TGTGCCAGCAGCATGACTAGCGCGAGCTCCTACGAGCAGTACTTC. This gives the protein CASSMTSASSYEQYF.

This chain connects TRBV18 to TRBJ2-1; 7 nucleotides agree with TRBD1. CDR1 and CDR2 (germline): KGHSH, LQKENI. CDR3 length: 14 amino acids. With 6 bases clipped from V and 10 bases from J, the junction kept 12 bases outside the gene matches. In nucleotides, the CDR3 is TGTGCCAGCTCCGCTGGGACAGTCTCGCGGGAGCAGTTCTTC. It yields the protein CASSAGTVSREQFF.

The chain combines TRBV20-1 with TRBJ1-2; tentatively, D is TRBD1 (6 bases). Looked up from germline, CDR1 is DFQATT and CDR2 is SNEGSKA (reference sequence). The CDR3 has 11 amino acids. V lost 5 bases and J 2 bases, leaving 6 bases between the germline ends. For the CDR3, the DNA is TGCAGTGCTCAGGGGAACTATGGCTACACCTTC. It specifies CSAQGNYGYTF.

The gene calls are TRBV28 and TRBJ1-1; D is unclear. V lost 7 bases and J 5 bases, leaving 17 bases between the germline ends. Germline V gene data show CDR1 as MDHEN and CDR2 as SYDVKM. The CDR3 consists of 14 residues. In DNA, the CDR3 is TGTGCCAGCAATCTAGACACCGGCAGTACTGAAGCTTTCTTT. It encodes CASNLDTGSTEAFF.

This clone was found once. The chain uses TRBV10-3 and TRBJ2-7, with TRBD1 matching over 10 bases. The CDR3 is 14 amino acids. V dropped 5 bases and J dropped 5; count of bases not matched to a gene: 6. CDR1 is ENHRY and CDR2 is SYGVKD in the germline V gene. CDR3 coding DNA: TGTGCCATCAGTCGCGGGACAGGGGAACACGAGCAGTACTTC. Amino acids: CAISRGTGEHEQYF.

The J gene is TRBJ1-1, the V gene TRBV29-1, with 7 positions matching TRBD1. J was trimmed by 0 bases and V by 6 bases; bases with no gene match: 4. The CDR3 extends over 13 amino acids. CDR1 and CDR2 from the germline V gene are SQVTM and ANQGSEA. CDR3 region: CSVDRDMNTEAFF. CDR3 sequence (DNA): TGCAGCGTCGACAGGGATATGAACACTGAAGCTTTCTTT.

This chain links TRBV27 with TRBJ2-7; no reliable D call. The CDR3 totals 14 residues. The germline V gene has CDR1 MNHEY and CDR2 SMNVEV (reference sequence). Deletions cut 0 bases from V and 3 bases from J, with 9 bases between. DNA for the CDR3: TGTGCCAGCAGTTTATCGGCCGGACGCTACGAGCAGTACTTC. It yields the protein CASSLSAGRYEQYF.